This is a list of T cell receptor beta chains from one sample in a study of T cell responses to AZD1222 COVID-19 vaccine. Using immunoSEQ multiplex PCR, the repertoire was profiled, and TCRdb retains in-frame clones only, with some absent. Here the sample spans over 100,000 clones, about 90% being singletons. Specimen: peripheral blood, collected on day 0 of AZD1222 vaccination. All receptors derive from an adult in good health. CDR3s include the opening cysteine and the closing phenylalanine or tryptophan. The D gene is left open where the match is weak. The size of a clone is reported for some rows only, either as once, few or many, or as a class for expanded clones.

d_call	clone_size	v_call	j_call	cdr3_nt	cdr3_aa
TRBD2	-	TRBV7-2	TRBJ2-3	TGTGCCAGCAGCATTAGCGGGGGACCCTTCAGCACAGATACGCAGTATTTT	CASSISGGPFSTDTQYF
TRBD1	-	TRBV5-4	TRBJ1-3	TGTGCCAGCAGCCCCGGAGGGACAGGGTTAGGAAACACCATATATTTT	CASSPGGTGLGNTIYF
TRBD2	few	TRBV5-4	TRBJ2-3	TGTGCCAGCAGCTTGAAACTAGCGGGAGCGTCAGATACGCAGTATTTT	CASSLKLAGASDTQYF
-	-	TRBV7-6	TRBJ1-5	TGTGCCAGCAGCTTAGCTTCAGGGTTCAATCAGCCCCAGCATTTT	CASSLASGFNQPQHF
-	-	TRBV6-1	TRBJ2-2	TGTGCCAGCAGTGAAGCAGGAGGGACCCCCGGGGAGCTGTTTTTT	CASSEAGGTPGELFF
-	-	TRBV7-2	TRBJ1-2	TGTGCCAGCAGCGAGGACCTCTATGGCTACACCTTC	CASSEDLYGYTF
-	-	TRBV19	TRBJ1-5	TGTGCCAGTAGTCGTCCGAGGGACCGTTATCAGCCCCAGCATTTT	CASSRPRDRYQPQHF
-	-	TRBV30	TRBJ1-6	TGTGCCTGCCAAACCCAGGGTCATTCACCCCTCCACTTT	CACQTQGHSPLHF
-	-	TRBV7-8	TRBJ2-1	TGTGCCAGCATCCCGGGGGAGAGCGGCGGCAATGAGCAGTTCTTC	CASIPGESGGNEQFF
-	-	TRBV9	TRBJ2-1	TGTGCCAGCAGCGCCCCCGTGAGGGGCCACAATGAGCAGTTCTTC	CASSAPVRGHNEQFF
-	once	TRBV29-1	TRBJ1-2	TGCAGCGTTGGTAAACAGGGCCTCGGGGGCTACACCTTC	CSVGKQGLGGYTF
TRBD2	-	TRBV11-3	TRBJ2-1	TGTGCCAGCAGCTTGGGCCGTAGCGGGAGGGTTGGGAATGAGCAGTTCTTC	CASSLGRSGRVGNEQFF
-	-	TRBV6-1	TRBJ1-3	TGTGCCAGCAGTGAAGTGGGGGGAAGCTCTGGAAACACCATATATTTT	CASSEVGGSSGNTIYF
-	-	TRBV6-5	TRBJ2-1	TGTGCCAGCAGTTCCGGGGAGCAGTCCTACAATGAGCAGTTCTTC	CASSSGEQSYNEQFF
-	-	TRBV19	TRBJ1-5	TGTGCCAGTAGAGGACACCGCAATCAGCCCCAGCATTTT	CASRGHRNQPQHF
-	few	TRBV2	TRBJ1-1	TGTGCCAGCCAGCTACAGGTGAACACTGAAGCTTTCTTT	CASQLQVNTEAFF
-	-	TRBV5-1	TRBJ1-1	TGCGCCAGCAGCCCGACCGATGACAGGAATGAAGCTTTCTTT	CASSPTDDRNEAFF
TRBD1	once	TRBV5-1	TRBJ2-3	TGCGCCAGCAGCTTGGGGACAGGGGCAGATACGCAGTATTTT	CASSLGTGADTQYF
-	-	TRBV4-1	TRBJ2-1	TGCGCCAGCAGCCAACATCGTTCTGGCGAGACTCCTCGTACCGTCAATGAGCAGTTCTTC	CASSQHRSGETPRTVNEQFF
-	-	TRBV27	TRBJ2-3	TGTGCCAGCAGGGGCCCCGAAATGGGTGATACGCAGTATTTT	CASRGPEMGDTQYF
-	once	TRBV7-8	TRBJ2-7	TGTGCCAGCAGCTTAGTGGGGGGCGAGGGCGAGCAGTACTTC	CASSLVGGEGEQYF
TRBD1	-	TRBV19	TRBJ1-6	TGTGCCAGTAGCACGGACAGGGGGGCTTATAATTCACCCCTCCACTTT	CASSTDRGAYNSPLHF
TRBD1	-	TRBV19	TRBJ2-7	TGTGCCAGTAGAAGGGAAGGGGGCTATACTTCCTACGAGCAGTACTTC	CASRREGGYTSYEQYF
-	-	TRBV7-2	TRBJ1-6	TGTGCCAGCAGCTTAGGGGTCGGGGCCCTCTCACCCCTCCACTTT	CASSLGVGALSPLHF
TRBD1	-	TRBV5-1	TRBJ1-3	TGCGCCAGCAGCCCCGGGACAGCTGGAAACACCATATATTTT	CASSPGTAGNTIYF
-	-	TRBV29-1	TRBJ1-2	TGCAGCGTTTACGGGCCTCTTAACTATGGCTACACCTTC	CSVYGPLNYGYTF
-	-	TRBV27	TRBJ2-1	TGTGCCAGCAGTTTGCGGGGAAACAATGAGCAGTTCTTC	CASSLRGNNEQFF
-	-	TRBV4-2	TRBJ2-1	TGTGCCAGCAGCCAAAGTTACCCCTCCTACAATGAGCAGTTCTTC	CASSQSYPSYNEQFF